One sample yielded the 28 T cell receptor beta chains listed below, sequenced in a study of shared clonotypes between healthy human individuals. Method: immunoSEQ multiplex PCR; TCRdb's copy keeps in-frame clones and lacks some. This table has more than 2 million clones, approximately 96% appearing once. Sequencing used naive CD4+ T cells sorted from blood. Subset in this sample: CD45RA+ positively selected. These receptor sequences come from a man younger than 35 in good health.

As concerns this clone: Other DNA sequences in the sample encode the same CDR3. V usage is TRBV19 and J usage is TRBJ1-4; D unresolved. The V end was cut by 6 bases, the J end by 0 bases, with 5 bases between. CDR3 length: 13 amino acids. Germline CDR1 reads LNHDA; CDR2 reads SQIVND (reference sequence). The CDR3 here is CASRKATNEKLFF. CDR3 DNA sequence: TGTGCCAGTAGGAAAGCAACTAATGAAAAACTGTTTTTT.

The chain joins TRBV6-1 to TRBJ2-3; 11 bases match TRBD2. V was pared by 7 bases and J by 4 bases, with 4 bases of the junction left unmatched. Germline CDR1 and CDR2: MNHNS and SASEGT. This CDR3 has 14 amino acids. The CDR3 DNA reads TGTGCCAGCATTAGCGGGAGGGCCCCAGATACGCAGTATTTT. This sequence encodes CASISGRAPDTQYF.

Comment on this clone: The sample has other DNA sequences that encode this CDR3 too. The V and J genes are TRBV7-8 and TRBJ1-1; D might be TRBD1 (6 bases). Trimming took 5 bases from V and 2 from J, leaving 9 bases between them. The germline V gene has CDR1 SGHVS and CDR2 FQNEAQ. CDR3 length: 13 residues. In DNA, the CDR3 is TGTGCCAGCAGCACGGACAGAAACACTGAAGCTTTCTTT. It translates to CASSTDRNTEAFF.

The chain employs TRBV5-1 and TRBJ2-2, with TRBD2 matching over 10 bases. The V segment lost 6 bases and the J segment 6 bases; nucleotides outside the gene matches: 11. CDR3 length: 16 residues. Germline V CDR1 and CDR2: SGHRS, YFSETQ. DNA for the CDR3: TGCGCCAGCAACGGATATACTAGCGGGGTTCCCGGGGAGCTGTTTTTT. This gives the protein CASNGYTSGVPGELFF.

This chain joins TRBV10-1 and TRBJ2-1, with a tentative D call TRBD2 (6 bases). Germline V gene data show CDR1 as WNHNN and CDR2 as SYGVQD (reference sequence). Trimming cost V 6 bases and J 13 bases, with 19 bases left between them. The CDR3 covers 13 residues. CDR3 sequence: CASSAGTDFRQFF. As DNA, the CDR3 is TGCGCCAGCAGCGCCGGGACTGACTTTCGACAGTTCTTC.

The CDR3 here is CASSYDDYEQYF. The CDR3 DNA follows: TGTGCCAGCAGTTACGACGACTACGAGCAGTACTTC. The gene calls are TRBV6-5 and TRBJ2-7; D unclear. Germline V gene lookup returns CDR1 MNHEY and CDR2 SVGAGI. Between the trimmed V and J ends, which lost 2 bases and 3 bases, there was a span of 5 bases. This CDR3 comprises 12 residues.

This chain connects TRBV5-1 to TRBJ1-3; D is uncertain. Trimming removed 4 bases at V and 3 bases at J, with 14 bases between. CDR1 and CDR2 (germline): SGHRS, YFSETQ. The CDR3 loop spans 15 amino acids. CDR3 coding DNA: TGCGCCAGCAGCCGCATCGGGAGTATTGGAAACACCATATATTTT. Protein: CASSRIGSIGNTIYF.

This rearrangement joins TRBV29-1 to TRBJ2-4, with 7 positions matching TRBD1. The CDR3 contains 13 residues. Germline lookup yields CDR1 SQVTM and CDR2 ANQGSEA. With V trimmed by 3 bases and J by 3 bases, 2 bases remained unmatched. CDR3 DNA: TGCAGCGTTGAGAGGACAGGCAAAAACATTCAGTACTTC. It yields the protein CSVERTGKNIQYF.

The gene calls are TRBV9 and TRBJ1-5; D remains ambiguous. V dropped 3 bases and J dropped 0 bases, with 13 bases sitting between them. In germline, CDR1 is SGDLS, CDR2 YYNGEE. The CDR3 consists of 16 residues. The CDR3 loop is CASSGHPEYSNQPQHF. The CDR3 coding sequence is TGTGCCAGCAGCGGACACCCGGAATATAGCAATCAGCCCCAGCATTTT.

Worth noting for this clone: One end of the junction fails to match germline, which may point to a read error. The CDR3 sequence is CASSSDIYQPQHF. CDR3 DNA sequence: TGTGCTAGCAGCTCGGACATTTATCAGCCCCAGCATTTT. J is TRBJ1-5 and V is TRBV7-7, with a weak D call TRBD1 (5 bases). Germline V gives CDR1 SSHAT, CDR2 FNYEAQ (reference sequence). This CDR3 region has 13 residues.

On this clone itself: Different DNA sequences within this sample yield the same CDR3. The J gene is TRBJ2-7, the V gene TRBV4-1; TRBD1 is a possible D gene (6 bases). Germline CDR1 and CDR2: MGHRA and YSYEKL. V was clipped by 2 bases and J by 2 bases, with 10 bases between them. The CDR3 is 14 residues long. Written as DNA, the CDR3 is TGCGCCAGCAGCCAACCGTCAGGGGCCTACGAGCAGTACTTC. Translated: CASSQPSGAYEQYF.

The V and J genes are TRBV7-2 and TRBJ2-7, with 9 bases that match TRBD1. From germline, CDR1 is SGHTA and CDR2 FQGNSA. This CDR3 comprises 17 residues. V gave up 0 bases and J gave up 1 base; unmatched junction bases: 7. The DNA for the CDR3 is TGTGCCAGCAGCTTAGCAAGGGACAGGGTCTATTCCTACGAGCAGTACTTC. Encoded protein: CASSLARDRVYSYEQYF.

The chain carries TRBV10-3 and TRBJ2-1, with no clear D. This CDR3 has 12 residues. Germline lookup yields CDR1 ENHRY and CDR2 SYGVKD. V was trimmed by 9 bases and J by 6 bases, leaving 12 bases between them. The CDR3 DNA reads as TGTGCCATGCAAACGGAGAGCAATGAGCAGTTCTTC. Its translation is CAMQTESNEQFF.

This chain links TRBV5-1 with TRBJ1-4; D is unclear. V lost 4 bases to trimming and J lost 0 bases, with 10 bases between them. The CDR3 is 15 amino acids. Germline V gene data show CDR1 as SGHRS and CDR2 as YFSETQ. The CDR3 nucleotides read TGCGCCAGCAGCACAACGGGGTCAACTAATGAAAAACTGTTTTTT. It codes for CASSTTGSTNEKLFF.

V gene TRBV19 combines with J gene TRBJ1-2; 10 bases align to TRBD1. Germline-derived CDR1 and CDR2 are LNHDA and SQIVND (reference sequence). V lost 6 bases to trimming and J lost 4 bases; unmatched junction nucleotides: 11. CDR3 length equals 16 residues. The CDR3 sequence is CASRPARTGGIYGYTF. In DNA, the CDR3 is TGTGCCAGTAGACCGGCCCGGACAGGGGGAATCTATGGCTACACCTTC.

The rearrangement joins TRBV19 to TRBJ2-1; 9 positions match TRBD2. The V gene's germline CDR1 is LNHDA and CDR2 SQIVND (reference sequence). With V trimmed by 8 bases and J by 0 bases, 2 bases remained unmatched. CDR3 length equals 14 residues. The CDR3 here is CASAGGLSYNEQFF. CDR3 DNA: TGTGCCAGTGCGGGGGGGCTCTCCTACAATGAGCAGTTCTTC.

The V and J genes are TRBV7-9 and TRBJ1-1; D is ambiguous. The ends were cut back, 6 bases at V and 0 bases at J, with 11 bases in the middle. Per the germline V gene, CDR1 is SEHNR and CDR2 is FQNEAQ (reference sequence). The CDR3 has 14 residues. CDR3 amino acids: CASSKQNLNTEAFF. CDR3 sequence (DNA): TGTGCCAGCAGTAAACAGAATTTGAACACTGAAGCTTTCTTT.

V usage is TRBV18 and J usage is TRBJ1-6, with TRBD1 matching over 7 bases. The CDR3 runs to 16 residues. After removal of 3 bases from V and 3 bases from J, the junction contained 5 bases not matched to a gene. The germline V gene has CDR1 KGHSH and CDR2 LQKENI. In DNA form, the CDR3 reads TGTGCCAGCTCACCCGGGGCAGGGGGCTATAATTCACCCCTCCACTTT. Translating it yields CASSPGAGGYNSPLHF.

Here the CDR3 reads CASSPIRETFF. CDR3 coding DNA: TGTGCCAGCAGTCCAATACGTGAGACTTTCTTT. The chain recombines TRBV6-1 with TRBJ1-1, with no clear D. This CDR3 has 11 amino acids. V was pared by 5 bases and J by 12 bases, with 13 bases between. CDR1 and CDR2 (germline): MNHNS, SASEGT.

This clone was observed once. The chain is built from TRBV6-5 and TRBJ1-1, with D tentatively TRBD1 (6 bases). The V and J ends lost 5 bases and 4 bases respectively, with 14 bases between them. Germline-derived CDR1 and CDR2 are MNHEY and SVGAGI. The CDR3 loop spans 14 amino acids. CDR3 protein: CASSLRGGGTEAFF. The CDR3 DNA sequence: TGTGCCAGCAGTCTCAGGGGAGGGGGCACTGAAGCTTTCTTT.

The rearrangement links TRBV5-4 to TRBJ1-2; D is undetermined. The CDR3 is 15 residues long. V dropped 0 bases and J dropped 5 bases, with 14 bases sitting between them. Per germline, CDR1 SGHNT and CDR2 YYREEE (reference sequence). CDR3 sequence: CASSLGTGPDYGYTF. As DNA, the CDR3 is TGTGCCAGCAGCTTGGGTACCGGGCCTGATTATGGCTACACCTTC. The variable domain in full, completed from reference TRBV5-4 and TRBJ1-2, reads ETGVTQSPTHLIKTRGQQVTLRCSSQSGHNTVSWYQQALGQGPQFIFQYYREEENGRGNFPPRFSGLQFPNYSSELNVNALELDDSALYLCASSLGTGPDYGYTFGSGTRLTVV.

V usage is TRBV5-4 and J usage is TRBJ2-2; TRBD2 matches 8 bases. Germline trimming cut 4 bases from V and 15 bases from J; bases unmatched to any gene: 8. The CDR3 totals 12 residues. The germline V gene encodes CDR1 SGHNT and CDR2 YYREEE (reference sequence). CDR3 residues: CASSRLAGPVFF. The CDR3 coding sequence is TGTGCCAGCAGCAGGTTAGCGGGACCGGTGTTTTTT.

The chain joins TRBV18 to TRBJ2-3, with D uncertain. There are 14 residues in the CDR3. Trimming took 8 bases from V and 0 from J, leaving 12 bases between them. The germline V gene encodes CDR1 KGHSH and CDR2 LQKENI. CDR3 in DNA: TGTGCCAGCGACCCTTTGGGCAGCACAGATACGCAGTATTTT. Its translation: CASDPLGSTDTQYF. Full variable domain (missing parts from reference TRBV18 and TRBJ2-3): NAGVMQNPRHLVRRRGQEARLRCSPMKGHSHVYWYRQLPEEGLKFMVYLQKENIIDESGMPKERFSAEFPKEGPSILRIQQVVRGDSAAYFCASDPLGSTDTQYFGPGTRLTVL.

The genes are TRBV5-1 and TRBJ2-7, with 10 bases lining up with TRBD1. V shed 2 bases, J shed 2 bases, and the junction held 4 bases outside the gene matches. The V gene's germline CDR1 is SGHRS and CDR2 YFSETQ. The CDR3 loop spans 15 amino acids. The chain's CDR3 is CASSLGTGEAYEQYF. CDR3 coding DNA: TGCGCCAGCAGCTTAGGGACAGGGGAGGCCTACGAGCAGTACTTC.

The rearrangement uses TRBV5-1 and TRBJ1-1; no reliable D call. Germline lookup yields CDR1 SGHRS and CDR2 YFSETQ. Trimming shortened V by 1 base and J by 10 bases, and 17 bases separated the two germline ends. There are 14 residues in the CDR3. CDR3 coding DNA: TGCGCCAGCAGCTTGATAACACTCCAAGAAAGAGCTTTCTTT. It encodes CASSLITLQERAFF.

The rearrangement links TRBV2 to TRBJ1-1; D gene uncertain. V was clipped by 8 bases and J by 2 bases, with 12 bases between them. This CDR3 has 13 amino acids. The germline V gene has CDR1 SNHLY and CDR2 FYNNEI. The CDR3 spells CASLPLLNTEAFF. The CDR3 nucleotides are TGTGCCAGCCTTCCTCTTCTAAACACTGAAGCTTTCTTT.

The chain uses TRBV28 and TRBJ2-7, with D unclear. CDR1 is MDHEN, CDR2 SYDVKM, per germline. CDR3 length: 13 amino acids. With 1 base removed from V and 2 bases from J, the gap between germline ends came to 6 bases. The CDR3 loop is CASSLSHTYEQYF. DNA of the CDR3: TGTGCCAGCAGTTTATCGCATACCTACGAGCAGTACTTC.

The rearrangement uses TRBV28 and TRBJ1-5; 7 bases agree with TRBD1. Unmatched junction bases numbered 13, after V lost 3 bases and J lost 2 bases. Germline assignment: CDR1 MDHEN and CDR2 SYDVKM. The CDR3 runs to 18 residues. The CDR3 spells CASSFPGGQQVGNQPQHF. CDR3 DNA sequence: TGTGCCAGCAGTTTCCCAGGGGGGCAGCAAGTGGGCAATCAGCCCCAGCATTTT. The full variable domain, completed using reference TRBV28 and TRBJ1-5, is DVKVTQSSRYLVKRTGEKVFLECVQDMDHENMFWYRQDPGLGLRLIYFSYDVKMKEKGDIPEGYSVSREKKERFSLILESASTNQTSMYLCASSFPGGQQVGNQPQHFGDGTRLSIL.